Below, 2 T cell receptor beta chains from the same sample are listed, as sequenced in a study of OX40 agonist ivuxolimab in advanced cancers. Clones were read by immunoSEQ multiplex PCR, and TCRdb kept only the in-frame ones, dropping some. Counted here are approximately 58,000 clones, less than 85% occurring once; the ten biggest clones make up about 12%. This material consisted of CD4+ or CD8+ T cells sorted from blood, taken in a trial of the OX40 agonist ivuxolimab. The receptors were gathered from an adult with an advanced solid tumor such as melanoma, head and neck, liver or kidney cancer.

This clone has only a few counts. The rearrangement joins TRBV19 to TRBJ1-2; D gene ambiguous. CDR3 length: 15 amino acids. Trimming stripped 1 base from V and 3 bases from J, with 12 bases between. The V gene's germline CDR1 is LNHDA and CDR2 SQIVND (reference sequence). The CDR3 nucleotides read TGTGCCAGTAGTATAGTGGGAAGGGCGCACTATGGCTACACCTTC. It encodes CASSIVGRAHYGYTF.

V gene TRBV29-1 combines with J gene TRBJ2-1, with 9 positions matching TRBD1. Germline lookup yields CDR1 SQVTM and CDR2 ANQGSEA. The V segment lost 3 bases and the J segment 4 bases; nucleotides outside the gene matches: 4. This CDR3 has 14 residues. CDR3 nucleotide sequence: TGCAGCGTTGATTTAGACAGGGGGTACAATGAGCAGTTCTTC. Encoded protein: CSVDLDRGYNEQFF.